This T cell receptor beta chain was recorded in a study of cytomegalovirus exposure and HLA in healthy donors (dated by TCRdb to the late 2010s). Study-level background: According to an earlier analysis of 550 to 750 of the donors, about 180 million T cells yielded 95 million to 140 million unique TCR beta sequences and about 300 Gb of sequence data. An early release that covered around 590 HLA-typed donors contained approximately 320 gigabases of sequencing data and 85 million to 100 million unique TCR sequences. A later analysis re-analyzed previously published TCR beta repertoires from approximately 670 donors and added high-resolution HLA genotyping to study TCR occurrence patterns. The study aimed to test whether cataloging public T cell receptors could reveal signatures of past pathogen exposure. The number of donors typed differed by locus, with about 629-630 for A, B, C, DRB1 and DQB1, 522 for DQA1, 600 to 610 for DPA1, and about 450 for DPB1. Class I and class II HLA loci were covered by the typing at four-digit resolution. Rather than using new phenotypic data, the later analysis identified candidate immune exposures from TCR beta sequences and from how often those sequences occurred across donors. The study combined high-throughput TCR immunosequencing, statistical association of individual TCRs with disease status, and machine learning to predict cytomegalovirus infection status. A later genetic analysis used genome-wide SNP genotypes for about 65% of the roughly 700 donors, treating that subset as a discovery cohort. Because of strong linkage in the cohort, roughly five DR-DQ haplotypes were treated as single units for association and clustering. The T cell repertoires of 700 or so subjects were profiled by immunosequencing and related to cytomegalovirus serostatus. Among the roughly 400 genotyped donors, about 83% belonged to the genetic ancestry cluster associated with self-reported Caucasian donors. Besides the first cohort of roughly 640 subjects, a separate validation cohort made up of over a hundred different subjects was used. In an earlier analysis of 500 to 650 of the donors, high-throughput TCR beta sequencing was used to judge whether each TCR beta V gene segment behaved as functional or pseudogenic. Across approximately 400 genotyped donors of the cohort, an average of approximately 240,000 unique TCR beta nucleotide sequences per donor were sequenced, and approximately 17% of those sequences were non-productive. Every repertoire in the discovery cohort had been generated on one and the same sequencing platform. Donor age, sex, ethnicity and CMV serostatus were collected together with the repertoire data. General findings and caveats noted by the study authors: Roughly uniform sequencing depth across donors was assumed in presence/absence analyses, although this assumption may not hold. In vitro tests confirmed that a few of the cytomegalovirus-associated TCR beta chains recognize cytomegalovirus antigens. Because HLA typing was missing for some donors at each locus, association tests included only the typed subset. According to a later analysis, TCR association rates differed among HLA loci, with DRB1 alleles showing the most associated TCRs and HLA-C alleles showing the fewest. The cohort was sequenced for TCR beta chains only, and without alpha or paired-chain data the features that could be detected were limited. Specific HLA alleles were associated with 15,000 to 20,000 TCR beta sequences at a false discovery rate of 0.05 in a later analysis. V-gene and J-gene trimming of TCR beta chains was associated with a missense DCLRE1C variant in a later genetic analysis, and the association was replicated in an independent cohort. A later analysis reported that several top co-occurrence clusters appeared linked to parvovirus B19, influenza, CMV and Epstein-Barr virus. Linkage disequilibrium might explain the correlated functional status among segregating V segments, but an unknown experimental factor could not be ruled out. According to the authors, the approach could potentially be generalized to other disease states and immunological phenotypes. Because counts were too low, around 17 rarely observed V segments, including chromosome 9 orphons, were left out of the earlier analysis of a few hundred of the donors. Strong co-occurrence of HLA alleles, especially DR and DQ, made assigning TCR associations to individual alleles difficult. According to a later analysis, most CMV-associated TCR beta chains appeared to be HLA-restricted, and the HLA associations seemed to be driven largely by CMV exposure. Immune exposure information for the cohort was limited to CMV serostatus. In an earlier analysis of some 640 of the donors, most TCR beta V segments were observed in productive rearrangements about 87% or about 30% of the time, broadly matching IMGT annotations. According to a later genetic analysis, donors in an Asian-associated ancestry cluster had fewer N-insertions in productive TCRs than the approximately 670-donor mean. In a later analysis, HLA-associated TCR beta chains showed more clonal expansion and lower generation probabilities than non-associated chains that were equally common. A cluster of highly shared sequence variants was judged likely to represent a technical artifact of the sequencing pipeline. In the study, approximately 160 TCR beta chains were listed as associated with cytomegalovirus. A further reported finding was that TCR beta sequences accurately predicted the HLA-A and HLA-B alleles for most subjects in the first cohort. Most TCR sequences were seen in very few donors, while some public TCRs were found in many individuals. Cytomegalovirus status was reported to be diagnosed by the classifier with high specificity and sensitivity in both the original and validation cohorts.

Library prep was done by the immunoSEQ multiplex PCR assay. A mixture of 60 forward primers for TCR Vbeta segments and 13 reverse primers for TCR Jbeta segments was used in the multiplex PCR. Amplification of the CDR3 region of rearranged TCR beta genes was performed with a multiplex PCR assay on genomic DNA. The Illumina HiSeq System was used to sequence the amplified TCR beta libraries as 87-base-pair reads. Per the original workflow: A later analysis tallied approximately 87 million unique TCR beta chains across the 550 to 850 repertoires, and roughly 11 million of those chains were shared by two or more donors. Raw reads were error-corrected and collapsed into unique sequences with a nearest-neighbor algorithm that merged closely related sequences to remove PCR and sequencing errors. To assign V, D and J gene segments, CDR3 sequences were aligned to IMGT reference sequences. For a sequence to be retained, a match of at least six nucleotides was required to both a V gene segment and a J gene segment. A rearrangement was called productive if the CDR3 had no stop codons and remained in frame with V and J, and every other rearrangement was called non-productive. Following IMGT convention, CDR3 was defined as the stretch from the second conserved V-encoded cysteine to the conserved J-encoded phenylalanine. In an earlier analysis of more than 550 of the donors, sequences lacking an unambiguous match to a single V gene segment were excluded. In an earlier analysis of around 590 of the donors, a V segment was called functional when productive rearrangements were above 56.7%, and segregating when the standard deviation between donors exceeded 5%. A statistical classification framework was developed to diagnose cytomegalovirus status using the catalog of TCR beta chain sequences. A later analysis assigned V and J genes by comparing TCR nucleotide sequences with IMGT/GENE-DB human TR gene sequences. A later analysis assigned CDR3 sequences and most-parsimonious VDJ recombination scenarios with the TCRdist pipeline. A later analysis defined each TCR beta chain by its CDR3 amino acid sequence plus V-gene family, and excluded reads lacking a unique V-gene family. In a later analysis, 550 to 650 highly shared, low-generation-probability nucleotide sequences were removed to address suspected cross-contamination and a sequencing artifact. In a later analysis, a clonal expansion index for each public chain was calculated from normalized within-repertoire ranks of inferred template counts. In a later analysis, generation probabilities were computed using a VDJ recombination model fitted to out-of-frame rearrangements, and the results were checked against IGoR. Hypergeometric tests were used in a later analysis to score TCR-TCR, TCR-HLA and TCR-CMV co-occurrence, with a repertoire-size bias correction applied to the TCR pairs. In a later analysis, false discovery rates were estimated by permuting HLA or CMV assignments 20 times. In a later analysis, co-occurring TCRs were grouped using DBSCAN, and TCRdist sequence similarity was added for clustering within HLA-allele-positive subsets. For co-occurrence clustering, repertoires with fewer than 30,000 or more than 120,000 public chains were excluded, along with roughly 5 repertoires with anomalous nucleotide sharing. This immuneACCESS table, as held by TCRdb, lists in-frame sequences with V and J called but not all clones. Of the missing ones, under half trace to an unresolved V gene in checked studies; the others have no known cause. That table furnishes V, J and clone size, whereas the DNA furnished D and trimming. Here the sample has hundreds of thousands of clones; just under 80% occur a single time. The ten largest clones add up to 0.45% to 0.5% of the sample.

This clone was recorded once. Its antigen remains undetermined. Base qualities are not provided; no much larger clone lies one nucleotide away. The cohort consisted of some 730 healthy bone marrow donors. At the time of sampling, every cohort member was nominally healthy, though immune exposures that went unrecorded were likely present. The donor was CMV seronegative and belonged to the group of 350 to 400 seronegative cohort members. Each donor provided a peripheral blood sample, and peripheral blood mononuclear cells were used for TCR beta sequencing. Genomic DNA extraction from the blood cell samples was performed with the Qiagen DNeasy Blood Extraction Kit. This sequence was found in a boy under 18 in good health and CMV-seronegative. Sequences were obtained from PBMCs.

The DNA sequence is as follows: TGTGCCAGCAGCTTCCCAAGGTCGGACTATGAGCAGTTCTTC. It specifies CASSFPRSDYEQFF. This chain is built from TRBV11-3 and TRBJ2-1, and perhaps TRBD2 as D gene, on 5 matching bases. The junction shows trimming of 3 bases on V and 8 bases on J, plus 14 bases between the germline ends. Looking up the germline V gene yields CDR1 SGHNT and CDR2 YENEEA. The CDR3 numbers 14 residues from cysteine through phenylalanine. The DNA shown is the 42-base CDR3, in frame from base 1.